Reported below is one T cell receptor beta chain. This record comes from a study of blood T cell repertoires in COVID-19. Study context: Some COVID-19 samples were acute and others convalescent; all came from the United States, Italy and Spain. Nucleic acid was either cDNA or gDNA, and it came from T cells, B-cell-depleted T cells, or PBMCs.

V shed 4 bases, J shed 4 bases, and the junction held 5 bases outside the gene matches. The CDR3 spans 14 residues. Germline V gives CDR1 MDHEN, CDR2 SYDVKM. As processed by the authors: Amplification with reference gene primers provided the estimates of nucleated cell counts. Profiled with immunoSEQ multiplex PCR; TCRdb holds only in-frame clones, not every one. From that table come the V and J calls and clone size; the DNA was used to work out D and trimming. Of over 100,000 clones listed, 90% are singletons. The TCR was taken from a human donor in a cohort sampled during active COVID-19. The chain employs TRBV28 and TRBJ1-2, with 8 bases identical to TRBD1. Sequencing was carried out using peripheral blood. CDR3 bases: TGTGCCAGCAGTTCCCGGGACAGGCTCTATGGCTACACCTTC. Translating gives CASSSRDRLYGYTF.